Following are 8 T cell receptor beta chains from one sample sequenced in a study of cytomegalovirus exposure and HLA in healthy donors. Primers: 60 Vbeta forward and 13 Jbeta reverse. Libraries were prepared by immunoSEQ multiplex PCR; TCRdb keeps only in-frame clonotypes and omits some of them. Of about 160,000 clones in the sample, roughly 80% were seen once. The source material was PBMCs. The source is a woman younger than 45 in good health and CMV-seropositive.

The V and J genes are TRBV7-2 and TRBJ2-5, with 7 bases aligning to TRBD1. This CDR3 comprises 15 residues. The ends lost 2 bases at V and 0 bases at J; junction bases unmatched: 3. Germline V gene sequence: CDR1 SGHTA, CDR2 FQGNSA. This CDR3 is CASSLRGRYQETQYF. The CDR3 bases are TGTGCCAGCAGCTTAAGGGGGCGGTACCAAGAGACCCAGTACTTC.

The V and J genes are TRBV29-1 and TRBJ1-5, with D uncertain. V was trimmed by 6 bases and J by 2 bases, leaving 11 bases between them. This CDR3 region has 13 residues. Germline-derived CDR1 and CDR2 are SQVTM and ANQGSEA. CDR3 in DNA: TGCAGCGTATCGGGTACGGGCAATCAGCCCCAGCATTTT. Amino acid sequence: CSVSGTGNQPQHF.

The chain joins TRBV19 to TRBJ1-1, with D perhaps TRBD1 (5 bases). The CDR3 has 14 amino acids. Per the germline V gene, CDR1 is LNHDA and CDR2 is SQIVND (reference sequence). V was trimmed by 5 bases and J by 5 bases, leaving 15 bases between them. The DNA for the CDR3 is TGTGCCAGTAGTCATCAGGGCCGGGGGACTGAAGCTTTCTTT. Translating gives CASSHQGRGTEAFF.

The J gene is TRBJ2-6, the V gene TRBV6-4; maybe TRBD1 (5 bases). CDR1 MRHNA and CDR2 SNTAGT come from the germline V gene. The V end lost 6 bases, the J end lost 1 base, and 10 bases lay between the germline ends. This CDR3 comprises 15 residues. The CDR3 DNA reads as TGTGCCAGCAGCCCGACAGTATCTGGGGCCAACGTCCTGACTTTC. As protein: CASSPTVSGANVLTF.

This rearrangement joins TRBV29-1 to TRBJ2-2; 8 bases align to TRBD2. Losses at the gene ends were 5 bases for V and 0 bases for J; bases not matched to a gene: 5. Germline V gene data show CDR1 as SQVTM and CDR2 as ANQGSEA. The CDR3 is 15 residues long. CDR3 region: CSVSRGGSNTGELFF. CDR3 bases: TGCAGCGTTTCCCGCGGGGGGTCGAACACCGGGGAGCTGTTTTTT.

About this clone: One junction end does not reproduce the germline sequence, and a read error may be involved. The CDR3 nucleotides read TGCGCCAGCAGCCCAGGGACTAGCGGGGGGGCCGTCTCCAACGAGCAGTACTTC. Protein product: CASSPGTSGGAVSNEQYF. This chain uses TRBV4-3 with TRBJ2-7, with 16 bases fitting TRBD2. The CDR3 length is 18 residues. Germline CDR1 LGHNA, CDR2 YSLEER.

This chain connects TRBV10-3 to TRBJ2-7; 11 bases match TRBD1. The J segment lost 3 bases and the V segment lost 6 bases, leaving 16 bases of the junction unmatched. CDR1 and CDR2 (germline): ENHRY, SYGVKD. This CDR3 comprises 18 residues. The CDR3 DNA reads as TGTGCCATCAGCCATCATCCAGACTACGGGACAGGGGGCTACGAGCAGTACTTC. Amino acid sequence: CAISHHPDYGTGGYEQYF.

V gene TRBV7-2 combines with J gene TRBJ1-1; D might be TRBD1 (6 bases). The germline V gene encodes CDR1 SGHTA and CDR2 FQGNSA. The CDR3 has 11 residues. Trimming shortened V by 3 bases and J by 11 bases, and 10 bases separated the two germline ends. CDR3: CASSLGQGAFF. The CDR3 nucleotides are TGTGCCAGCAGCTTGGGGCAGGGGGCTTTCTTT.